These 5 T cell receptor beta chains share one sample of origin, sequenced in a study of T cells in Graves' hyperthyroidism and ophthalmopathy. TCR beta CDR3 sequences were amplified from RNA transcripts. A set of HTBI primers served as the primers for a first-round RT-PCR of the TCR CDR3. TCRdb recomputed calls from the multiplex PCR reads with MiXCR, one row per CDR3 protein. This table holds around 700,000 distinct CDR3 sequences, about 19% found once. Sequenced input: blood. The receptors here all came from a woman aged 45-65 years with Graves' hyperthyroidism that later progressed to Graves' ophthalmopathy.

At least ten counts were recorded for this clonotype. J is TRBJ2-2 and V is TRBV5-1; 12 positions agree with TRBD1. Germline CDR1 reads SGHRS; CDR2 reads YFSETQ. The CDR3 runs to 19 residues. Unmatched junction bases numbered 8, after V lost 0 bases and J lost 2 bases. The CDR3 DNA is TGCGCCAGCAGCTTGGTAGGGGACAGGGGGCCGGTAAACACCGGGGAGCTGTTTTTT. Translated: CASSLVGDRGPVNTGELFF.

This clonotype was detected many times. The rearrangement uses TRBV12-5 and TRBJ2-1; unclear D gene. The CDR3 contains 16 residues. With 8 bases removed from V and 3 bases from J, the gap between germline ends came to 20 bases. Germline-derived CDR1 and CDR2 are LGHNT and FRNRAP. The CDR3 DNA follows: TGTGCTAGTCACGGGCGACCCCGACCAGACTACAATGAGCAGTTCTTC. This sequence encodes CASHGRPRPDYNEQFF.

The CDR3 sequence is CASSSGLRTDTQYF. The CDR3 DNA reads as TGCGCCAGCAGCTCGGGACTCCGCACAGATACGCAGTATTTT. This rearrangement joins TRBV5-1 to TRBJ2-3, with a possible D match to TRBD2 (6 bases). The CDR3 is 14 residues long. Trimming removed 3 bases from V and 1 base from J, with 9 bases in between. Germline V gives CDR1 SGHRS, CDR2 YFSETQ.

This clonotype has only a few counts. The CDR3 bases are TGTGCCAGCTCAGCCGAGGGGGCTCGGAACACTGAAGCTTTCTTT. This encodes CASSAEGARNTEAFF. V usage is TRBV18 and J usage is TRBJ1-1; 7 bases are shared with TRBD1. The CDR3 totals 15 residues. Unmatched junction bases numbered 7, after V lost 5 bases and J lost 1 base. Germline V lookup: CDR1 KGHSH, CDR2 LQKENI.

For this clonotype: At one end, the junction sequence differs from germline, possibly due to a read error. The J gene is TRBJ2-5, the V gene TRBV3-1; possibly TRBD1 for D (5 bases). The CDR3 runs to 17 residues. The germline V gene encodes CDR1 LGHDT and CDR2 YNNKEL (reference sequence). CDR3 amino acids: CASSQDPSGWPPETQYF. The CDR3 DNA reads TGCGCCAGCAGCCAAGATCCGTCAGGGTGGCCCCCAGAGACCCAGTACTTC.